Listed below are T cell receptor beta chains from one sample, sequenced in a study of T cells after yellow fever vaccination. TCRdb called the 5' RACE reads again in MiXCR, with one record for every CDR3 protein. The sample lists about 310,000 distinct CDR3 sequences, approximately 3.9% seen once, with around 24% in the top ten. The source material was PBMCs, sampled on the day of the yellow fever booster vaccination. The receptors originated from a man between 18 and 29 years old who received the YFV17D yellow fever vaccine. The CDR3 runs from the conserved cysteine through the conserved F or W. A D gene is named only where the DNA matches it firmly. Only some rows state a clone size, as once, few, many or a class for expanded clones.

d_gene: NA; abundance: many; j_gene: TRBJ1-1; v_gene: TRBV20-1; CDR3nt: TGCAGTGCGCACGACGGCTTGAACACTGAAGCTTTCTTT; CDR3aa: CSAHDGLNTEAFF
d_gene: NA; abundance: many; j_gene: TRBJ2-1; v_gene: TRBV10-3; CDR3nt: TGTGCCATCAGTGGGGGGTATAGGATGAGGGGCAATGAGCAGTTCTTC; CDR3aa: CAISGGYRMRGNEQFF
d_gene: NA; abundance: many; j_gene: TRBJ2-3; v_gene: TRBV6-5; CDR3nt: TGTGCCACCTCCAACGGAGATACGCAGTATTTT; CDR3aa: CATSNGDTQYF
d_gene: NA; abundance: NA; j_gene: TRBJ2-7; v_gene: TRBV13; CDR3nt: TGTGCCAGCAGCTTAGGACAGGCCCTGGGCGAGCAGTACTTC; CDR3aa: CASSLGQALGEQYF
d_gene: TRBD1; abundance: many; j_gene: TRBJ1-2; v_gene: TRBV6-6; CDR3nt: TGTGCCAGCAGTTGGGGGGCAGGGGGCGCCTACACCTTC; CDR3aa: CASSWGAGGAYTF
d_gene: TRBD2; abundance: many; j_gene: TRBJ2-5; v_gene: TRBV7-3; CDR3nt: TGTGCCAGCAGCCGGGGACTAGGAGAGACCCAGTACTTC; CDR3aa: CASSRGLGETQYF
d_gene: TRBD1; abundance: NA; j_gene: TRBJ2-1; v_gene: TRBV7-2; CDR3nt: TGTGCCAGCAGACGGGACAGGGATGCATCCCACTACAATGAGCAGTTCTTC; CDR3aa: CASRRDRDASHYNEQFF
d_gene: NA; abundance: many; j_gene: TRBJ2-1; v_gene: TRBV6-1; CDR3nt: TGTGCCAGCAGTGCCTCAGGGTACAATGAGCAGTTCTTC; CDR3aa: CASSASGYNEQFF
d_gene: NA; abundance: many; j_gene: TRBJ2-5; v_gene: TRBV5-1; CDR3nt: TGCGCCAGCAGCCACGCAGAGTACCAAGAGACCCAGTACTTC; CDR3aa: CASSHAEYQETQYF
d_gene: NA; abundance: many; j_gene: TRBJ1-3; v_gene: TRBV7-9; CDR3nt: TGTGCCAGCAGCTGGATTGCCCCAGGAAACACCATATATTTT; CDR3aa: CASSWIAPGNTIYF
d_gene: NA; abundance: many; j_gene: TRBJ1-6; v_gene: TRBV27; CDR3nt: TGTGCCACAAGAGCGGGGGGCGGCGGTTCACCCCTCCACTTT; CDR3aa: CATRAGGGGSPLHF
d_gene: NA; abundance: many; j_gene: TRBJ2-4; v_gene: TRBV5-1; CDR3nt: TGCGCCAGCAGCGCGCAGGGGTCAAACAAAAACATTCAGTACTTC; CDR3aa: CASSAQGSNKNIQYF
d_gene: NA; abundance: NA; j_gene: TRBJ2-1; v_gene: TRBV15; CDR3nt: TGTGCCACCAGCAGAGCCGAGGGCACAGGGTGGAATGAGCAGTTCTTC; CDR3aa: CATSRAEGTGWNEQFF
d_gene: NA; abundance: few; j_gene: TRBJ1-2; v_gene: TRBV5-4; CDR3nt: TGTGCCAGCAGCTTTGGGCAGGACCACTATGGCTACACCTTC; CDR3aa: CASSFGQDHYGYTF
d_gene: NA; abundance: NA; j_gene: TRBJ1-3; v_gene: TRBV20-1; CDR3nt: TGCAGTGCGTCTAGACACTTCTCTGGAAACACCATATATTTT; CDR3aa: CSASRHFSGNTIYF
d_gene: NA; abundance: NA; j_gene: TRBJ1-1; v_gene: TRBV6-6; CDR3nt: TGTGCCAGCAGTTACGACGGAACAGGCGCAGGAGGGACTGAAGCTTTCTTT; CDR3aa: CASSYDGTGAGGTEAFF
d_gene: TRBD1; abundance: many; j_gene: TRBJ2-7; v_gene: TRBV5-4; CDR3nt: TGTGCCAGCAGCTTCGACAGGGTCGAGCAGTACTTC; CDR3aa: CASSFDRVEQYF
d_gene: NA; abundance: many; j_gene: TRBJ1-1; v_gene: TRBV2; CDR3nt: TGTGCCAGCAGTGCCTTCGTAAGCTCTGAAGCTTTCTTT; CDR3aa: CASSAFVSSEAFF
d_gene: NA; abundance: many; j_gene: TRBJ2-5; v_gene: TRBV7-2; CDR3nt: TGTGCCAGCAGCTTTTGGACCCAAGAGACCCAGTACTTC; CDR3aa: CASSFWTQETQYF
d_gene: NA; abundance: many; j_gene: TRBJ1-1; v_gene: TRBV3-1; CDR3nt: TGTGCCAGCAGCCAAGATCGGGGGCAGGTCCCGGGATCGAACACTGAAGCTTTCTTT; CDR3aa: CASSQDRGQVPGSNTEAFF
d_gene: TRBD2; abundance: NA; j_gene: TRBJ2-7; v_gene: TRBV6-2/TRBV6-3; CDR3nt: TGTGCCAGCAGCACACCAGGACTAGCGGTAATTTACGAGCAGTACTTC; CDR3aa: CASSTPGLAVIYEQYF
d_gene: TRBD2; abundance: NA; j_gene: TRBJ2-2; v_gene: TRBV19; CDR3nt: TGTGCCAGTAGTATAAAGCGGGGTCTGACCGGGGAGCTGTTTTTT; CDR3aa: CASSIKRGLTGELFF
d_gene: NA; abundance: many; j_gene: TRBJ2-3; v_gene: TRBV20-1; CDR3nt: TGCAGTGCTAGAGGTTGGGATATTCCAGATACGCAGTATTTT; CDR3aa: CSARGWDIPDTQYF
d_gene: TRBD1; abundance: NA; j_gene: TRBJ2-5; v_gene: TRBV11-2; CDR3nt: TGTGCCAGCAGTGGACAGGTCCAAGAGACCCAGTACTTC; CDR3aa: CASSGQVQETQYF
d_gene: NA; abundance: many; j_gene: TRBJ2-7; v_gene: TRBV7-2; CDR3nt: TGTGCCAGCAGCTTAGTTGAGGGAAGGGTCTACGAGCAGTACTTC; CDR3aa: CASSLVEGRVYEQYF
d_gene: TRBD1; abundance: few; j_gene: TRBJ1-2; v_gene: TRBV4-3; CDR3nt: TGCGCCAGCAGCCAAGCCACTCTCGCTGGGACAGGGCAGTCTGGCTACACCTTC; CDR3aa: CASSQATLAGTGQSGYTF
d_gene: TRBD1; abundance: many; j_gene: TRBJ1-4; v_gene: TRBV28; CDR3nt: TGTGCCAGCGGGGATGGAGGGGGCTCCGAAAAACTGTTTTTT; CDR3aa: CASGDGGGSEKLFF
d_gene: NA; abundance: few; j_gene: TRBJ2-3; v_gene: TRBV7-2; CDR3nt: TGTGCCAGCAGCTTGTCACGTTGGACAGATACGCAGTATTTT; CDR3aa: CASSLSRWTDTQYF
d_gene: NA; abundance: few; j_gene: TRBJ1-1; v_gene: TRBV20-1; CDR3nt: TGCAGTGCCCTGGTGCGGGGGTACACTGAAGCTTTCTTT; CDR3aa: CSALVRGYTEAFF
d_gene: TRBD2; abundance: many; j_gene: TRBJ2-2; v_gene: TRBV29-1; CDR3nt: TGCAGCGTTAGACTAGCCTGGGAGCTGTTTTTT; CDR3aa: CSVRLAWELFF
d_gene: TRBD1; abundance: few; j_gene: TRBJ2-1; v_gene: TRBV24-1; CDR3nt: TGTGCCACCAGTGATTTAACAGGGGTAGATGAGCAGTTCTTC; CDR3aa: CATSDLTGVDEQFF
d_gene: TRBD1; abundance: NA; j_gene: TRBJ1-1; v_gene: TRBV7-2; CDR3nt: TGTGCCAGCAGCGACAAGACAGGGGAAGCTTTCTTT; CDR3aa: CASSDKTGEAFF
d_gene: NA; abundance: many; j_gene: TRBJ2-1; v_gene: TRBV4-1; CDR3nt: TGCGCCAGCAGCCTGCTCGGGCTCGCCCACAATGAGCAGTTCTTC; CDR3aa: CASSLLGLAHNEQFF
d_gene: NA; abundance: NA; j_gene: TRBJ2-3; v_gene: TRBV5-4; CDR3nt: TGTGCCAGCAGCTCCGAACCACTAGGAACAGATACGCAGTATTTT; CDR3aa: CASSSEPLGTDTQYF
d_gene: TRBD1; abundance: few; j_gene: TRBJ2-3; v_gene: TRBV10-1; CDR3nt: TGCGCCAGCAGAGGGACAGGGGAAGGGACAGATACGCAGTATTTT; CDR3aa: CASRGTGEGTDTQYF
d_gene: NA; abundance: few; j_gene: TRBJ2-1; v_gene: TRBV6-2/TRBV6-3; CDR3nt: TGTGCCAGCGGGACAAGCAATGAGCAGTTCTTC; CDR3aa: CASGTSNEQFF
d_gene: NA; abundance: many; j_gene: TRBJ2-7; v_gene: TRBV5-1; CDR3nt: TGCGCCAGCAGCTTGCAGCTGGCCTCCTACGAGCAGTACTTC; CDR3aa: CASSLQLASYEQYF
d_gene: NA; abundance: few; j_gene: TRBJ1-6; v_gene: TRBV6-5; CDR3nt: TGTGCCAGCAGTTACTCGATCCGGACGCTTCATAATTCACCCCTCCACTTT; CDR3aa: CASSYSIRTLHNSPLHF
d_gene: NA; abundance: many; j_gene: TRBJ2-5; v_gene: TRBV7-2; CDR3nt: TGTGCCAGCAGCTTCGGGTTAAGCGAAGAGACCCAGTACTTC; CDR3aa: CASSFGLSEETQYF
d_gene: NA; abundance: many; j_gene: TRBJ1-5; v_gene: TRBV7-9; CDR3nt: TGTGCCAGCAGCTTACAGGGCGATCAGCCCCAGCATTTT; CDR3aa: CASSLQGDQPQHF
d_gene: NA; abundance: NA; j_gene: TRBJ2-7; v_gene: TRBV10-2; CDR3nt: TGCGCCAGCACCGGGGACAATACCTACGAGCAGTACTTC; CDR3aa: CASTGDNTYEQYF
d_gene: NA; abundance: many; j_gene: TRBJ2-3; v_gene: TRBV7-2; CDR3nt: TGTGCCAGCAGCTTAGAGTTTGGACAGGATACGCAGTATTTT; CDR3aa: CASSLEFGQDTQYF
d_gene: NA; abundance: many; j_gene: TRBJ2-2; v_gene: TRBV5-1; CDR3nt: TGCGCCAGCAGCTTCTCCGACCCACCGAACACCGGGGAGCTGTTTTTT; CDR3aa: CASSFSDPPNTGELFF
d_gene: TRBD2; abundance: NA; j_gene: TRBJ2-1; v_gene: TRBV7-9; CDR3nt: TGTGCCAGCAGCTTAGCACTAGCGGTACACAATGAGCAGTTCTTC; CDR3aa: CASSLALAVHNEQFF
d_gene: NA; abundance: many; j_gene: TRBJ1-1; v_gene: TRBV5-1; CDR3nt: TGCGCCAGCAGCCGTCAGGGGAACACTGAAGCTTTCTTT; CDR3aa: CASSRQGNTEAFF
d_gene: TRBD2; abundance: few; j_gene: TRBJ2-3; v_gene: TRBV7-9; CDR3nt: TGTGCCAGCAGCCCAATAGCGGGGGGCTTTACAGATACGCAGTATTTT; CDR3aa: CASSPIAGGFTDTQYF
d_gene: NA; abundance: many; j_gene: TRBJ2-7; v_gene: TRBV5-1; CDR3nt: TGCGCCAGCAGCTTTGAGGGGAGCTCCTACGAGCAGTACTTC; CDR3aa: CASSFEGSSYEQYF
d_gene: NA; abundance: many; j_gene: TRBJ2-7; v_gene: TRBV15; CDR3nt: TGTGCCACCAGCAGCACACAGGGTGCTTACGAGCAGTACTTC; CDR3aa: CATSSTQGAYEQYF
d_gene: NA; abundance: many; j_gene: TRBJ1-2; v_gene: TRBV5-1; CDR3nt: TGCGCCAGCAGCTTGGCCGACCCTAACTATGGCTACACCTTC; CDR3aa: CASSLADPNYGYTF
d_gene: NA; abundance: many; j_gene: TRBJ2-3; v_gene: TRBV9; CDR3nt: TGTGCCAGCAGCGTAGCTACGCCCGATACGCAGTATTTT; CDR3aa: CASSVATPDTQYF
d_gene: NA; abundance: many; j_gene: TRBJ1-2; v_gene: TRBV7-9; CDR3nt: TGTGCCAGCAGCTTAGTTCGGACCGTCGATGGCTACACCTTC; CDR3aa: CASSLVRTVDGYTF
d_gene: NA; abundance: many; j_gene: TRBJ2-6; v_gene: TRBV6-5; CDR3nt: TGTGCCAGCTCTGAGAGACGGGTGACTGGGGCCAACGTCCTGACTTTC; CDR3aa: CASSERRVTGANVLTF
d_gene: NA; abundance: few; j_gene: TRBJ1-3; v_gene: TRBV10-3; CDR3nt: TGTGCCATCATGGAGGGGGTCTCTGGAAACACCATATATTTT; CDR3aa: CAIMEGVSGNTIYF
d_gene: NA; abundance: few; j_gene: TRBJ2-3; v_gene: TRBV12-3/TRBV12-4; CDR3nt: TGTGCCAGCAAACTCTCCCGCGGCACAGATACGCAGTATTTT; CDR3aa: CASKLSRGTDTQYF